Detailed here is one TCR beta chain. Its antigen is not identified. The data belong to a study of PD-L1 blockade in urothelial cancer. Study-level background: Males with urothelial cancer arising in the bladder constituted most of the roughly 30 patients. Blood yielded a median of about 140,000 T cells per sample. Of prior chemotherapy regimens, patients had received between 0 and 3. Findings and caveats of the study: The study found that durable-benefit patients expanded tumor-associated blood clones more at 3 weeks.

Described time point: pretreatment peripheral blood. Repertoires were generated with immunoSEQ multiplex PCR, while TCRdb's copy carries only in-frame clones and drops some. The sample includes 70,000 to 95,000 clones, about 89% of them seen just once. CDR1 GTSNPN and CDR2 SVGIG come from the germline V gene (reference sequence). The V and J ends lost 2 bases and 3 bases, in that order; junction bases with no gene match: 7. This CDR3 is built from 15 residues. This sequence joins TRBV30 and TRBJ1-2, with TRBD1 matching over 9 bases. The origin of this receptor is a woman older than 75 with urothelial cancer. The input for sequencing was PBMCs, taken around atezolizumab (anti-PD-L1) treatment. CDR3 DNA sequence: TGTGCCTGGAGTTTTGGACAGGGGCCACACTATGGCTACACCTTC. This gives the protein CAWSFGQGPHYGYTF.